This T cell receptor (beta chain) was found in a study of blood T cell dynamics during melanoma immunotherapy. Notes on the study in general: Disease-control patients' PBMC repertoires became either more clonal or more diverse at W3.

Measured with immunoSEQ multiplex PCR; TCRdb has only the in-frame clones, and not every one. The sample lists 20,000 to 30,000 clones, around 88% occurring once. The CDR3 is 13 amino acids. V shed 3 bases and J shed 2 bases, with 8 bases lying between them. Germline CDR1 is SGHAT and CDR2 is FQNNGV. With respect to this clone: The target antigen is unknown.

Time point in this sample: pre-treatment baseline. V and J are TRBV11-2 and TRBJ2-7; D is uncertain. The sequence derives from a human donor with melanoma. The source material was blood, sampled from a patient treated with checkpoint blockade. CDR3 in DNA: TGTGCCAGCAGCTTTGGAAGGACCTACGAGCAGTACTTC. It encodes CASSFGRTYEQYF.